This T cell receptor beta chain was sequenced during a study of blood T cell repertoires in COVID-19. Method: immunoSEQ multiplex PCR; TCRdb's copy keeps in-frame clones and lacks some. Of about 170,000 clones listed, approximately 80% are singletons. This clone occurred a few times. Per germline, CDR1 MNHNY and CDR2 SVGAGI (reference sequence). The CDR3 consists of 13 residues. Trimming left V 2 bases short and J 8 bases short, with 12 bases between. What was sequenced was peripheral blood. The chain links TRBV6-6 to TRBJ1-1; D not certain. The sequence came from a woman older than 75 with COVID-19, enrolled during active disease. The CDR3 loop reads CASSYERGQEAFF. In nucleotides, the CDR3 is TGTGCCAGCAGTTACGAGCGTGGCCAGGAAGCTTTCTTT.